These 9 T cell receptor beta chains originate from one sample sequenced in a study of identifying expanded T cells in peripheral blood. Libraries were prepared by immunoSEQ multiplex PCR; TCRdb keeps only in-frame clonotypes and omits some of them. The table has about 81,000 clones, 84% seen once. Sequences were obtained from blood. All receptors come from a person aged 18 to 75 in good health.

The rearrangement uses TRBV2 and TRBJ2-7; D is ambiguous. V gave up 1 base and J gave up 6 bases, with 7 bases separating them. Germline CDR1 reads SNHLY; CDR2 reads FYNNEI. The CDR3 loop spans 12 amino acids. CDR3 sequence reads: CASSEGPSEQYF. DNA of the CDR3: TGTGCCAGCAGTGAAGGGCCCTCCGAGCAGTACTTC.

This clone was counted once. The rearrangement links TRBV28 to TRBJ1-5, with D possibly being TRBD1 (5 bases). This CDR3 is built from 14 residues. Germline V lookup: CDR1 MDHEN, CDR2 SYDVKM. Trimming took off 6 bases at V and 6 bases at J, with 15 bases between the two ends. CDR3 region: CASSLGGVGQPQHF. For the CDR3, the DNA is TGTGCCAGCAGCCTGGGAGGGGTCGGTCAGCCCCAGCATTTT.

This rearrangement joins TRBV5-1 to TRBJ1-1; 8 bases line up with TRBD1. The junction had 12 bases not matched to a gene; V was cut back by 3 bases and J by 5 bases. The CDR3 totals 16 residues. Germline values: CDR1 SGHRS, CDR2 YFSETQ. CDR3 nucleotides: TGCGCCAGCAGCTCCCCTGAGACAGGGGTCGGGACTGAAGCTTTCTTT. The encoded protein is CASSSPETGVGTEAFF. Together with reference TRBV5-1 and TRBJ1-1, the CDR3 gives the full variable domain: KAGVTQTPRYLIKTRGQQVTLSCSPISGHRSVSWYQQTPGQGLQFLFEYFSETQRNKGNFPGRFSGRQFSNSRSEMNVSTLELGDSALYLCASSSPETGVGTEAFFGQGTRLTVV.

This rearrangement joins TRBV19 to TRBJ2-7; D unresolved. This CDR3 comprises 15 residues. Germline lookup yields CDR1 LNHDA and CDR2 SQIVND (reference sequence). Trimming took off 4 bases at V and 0 bases at J, with 13 bases between the two ends. The chain's CDR3 is CASSTGRMSSYEQYF. The CDR3, as DNA: TGTGCCAGTAGTACCGGAAGGATGAGCTCCTACGAGCAGTACTTC.

The V call is TRBV15, the J call TRBJ2-7; 13 bases line up with TRBD2. Trimming took 4 bases from V and 3 from J; bases not matched to a gene: 6. The CDR3 spans 16 residues. From germline, CDR1 is LNHNV and CDR2 YYDKDF (reference sequence). CDR3 sequence reads: CATSNPWTSGSYEQYF. The CDR3, as DNA: TGTGCCACCAGCAATCCCTGGACTAGCGGGAGCTACGAGCAGTACTTC.

The gene calls are TRBV5-4 and TRBJ2-7; the D gene is possibly TRBD1 (6 bases). The germline V gene encodes CDR1 SGHNT and CDR2 YYREEE (reference sequence). Trimming took 5 bases from V and 0 from J, leaving 12 bases between them. CDR3 length: 14 residues. This chain's CDR3 is CASRVDRSSYEQYF. CDR3 bases: TGTGCCAGCAGGGTTGACAGGAGCTCCTACGAGCAGTACTTC.

V gene TRBV10-3 combines with J gene TRBJ2-3, with TRBD1 identical over 9 bases. The germline CDR1 and CDR2 sequences are ENHRY and SYGVKD. The V and J ends lost 7 bases and 0 bases, in that order; junction bases with no gene match: 8. The CDR3 runs 16 residues. The CDR3 spells CAITSTGGASTDTQYF. The DNA of the CDR3 is TGTGCCATCACCTCGACAGGGGGTGCTAGCACAGATACGCAGTATTTT.

The chain carries TRBV29-1 and TRBJ2-1, with TRBD2 identical over 8 bases. The V gene's germline CDR1 is SQVTM and CDR2 ANQGSEA. This CDR3 has 14 residues. The junction had 6 bases not matched to a gene; V was cut back by 0 bases and J by 8 bases. The CDR3 DNA sequence: TGCAGCGTTGAAGATCTGATTAGCGGGGATGAGCAGTTCTTC. As protein: CSVEDLISGDEQFF.

The gene calls are TRBV11-2 and TRBJ1-3; perhaps TRBD1 as D (5 bases). The germline CDR1 and CDR2 sequences are SGHAT and FQNNGV. This CDR3 contains 18 residues. Trimming took 1 base from V and 0 from J, leaving 16 bases between them. CDR3 residues: CASSLARVQGISGNTIYF. The DNA of the CDR3 is TGTGCCAGCAGCTTAGCTCGCGTCCAGGGTATCTCTGGAAACACCATATATTTT. Complete variable domain (other parts from reference TRBV11-2 and TRBJ1-3): EAGVAQSPRYKIIEKRQSVAFWCNPISGHATLYWYQQILGQGPKLLIQFQNNGVVDDSQLPKDRFSAERLKGVDSTLKIQPAKLEDSAVYLCASSLARVQGISGNTIYFGEGSWLTVV.